The source of this T cell receptor (beta chain) is a study of technical replicates of blood from a handful of donors. V gave up 0 bases and J gave up 4 bases, with 12 bases separating them. CDR1 and CDR2 from the germline V gene are MGHRA and YSYEKL. The length of the CDR3 is 15 residues. Sequencing used immunoSEQ multiplex PCR; TCRdb keeps in-frame clones, though not all of them. The table records roughly 56,000 clones, approximately 89% of them present only once. The receptor's source is a human donor in good health. Some clones in this sample may be carry-over from other donors' samples. The sequenced sample consisted of PBMCs. The chain has TRBV4-1 and TRBJ1-1; D is possibly TRBD1 (5 bases). CDR3 sequence: CASSQEIVRGTEAFF. CDR3 nucleotides: TGCGCCAGCAGCCAAGAAATTGTAAGGGGCACTGAAGCTTTCTTT.